Listed below are T cell receptor beta chains from one sample, sequenced in a study of CD4+ T cells in melanoma. Measured with immunoSEQ multiplex PCR; TCRdb has only the in-frame clones, and not every one. The sample carries about 140,000 clones, around 90% recorded once. The receptors derive from a human donor with melanoma. The CDR3 runs from the conserved cysteine through the conserved F or W. Only some rows state a clone size, as once, few, many or a class for expanded clones.

clone size	V gene	J gene	CDR3 protein
.	TRBV5-1	TRBJ2-1	CASSLVGTGEQFF
.	TRBV27	TRBJ2-7	CASSLKWGGLYEQYF
.	TRBV2	TRBJ2-3	CASSRQGITDTQYF
.	TRBV15	TRBJ1-1	CATSRDFSRNTEAFF
.	TRBV7-8	TRBJ2-4	CASSPGGHAAKNIQYF
.	TRBV21-1	TRBJ2-7	CASSKRYLETYYEQYF
.	TRBV6-5	TRBJ2-1	CASSYRGGPYNEQFF
once	TRBV21-1	TRBJ2-7	CASSKKGQGTGEQYF
.	TRBV9	TRBJ2-1	CASSLKAGASYNEQFF
once	TRBV5-6	TRBJ1-6	CASSFQGSSSYNSPLHF
.	TRBV2	TRBJ2-2	CATRDSANTGELFF
.	TRBV27	TRBJ1-5	CASSFRNQPQHF
.	TRBV5-5	TRBJ2-2	CASSLWTSYTGELFF
.	TRBV29-1	TRBJ1-4	CSVAGGGGNEKLFF
.	TRBV29-1	TRBJ1-2	CSVIGQGTWGYTF
.	TRBV2	TRBJ1-3	CASRGAPGAGNTIYF
.	TRBV29-1	TRBJ2-5	CSVNSPETQYF
.	TRBV4-1	TRBJ2-1	CASSPLNSGPEQFF
once	TRBV4-2	TRBJ2-3	CASSQGRGTDTQYF
.	TRBV19	TRBJ2-2	CASSIGANRPRGELFF
.	TRBV5-6	TRBJ2-5	CASSFTGSWTQYF
.	TRBV30	TRBJ2-7	CAWSPNSYEQYF
.	TRBV5-4	TRBJ1-6	CASSFYGTGSNSPLHF
few	TRBV5-5	TRBJ1-1	CASSFGANTEAFF
.	TRBV6-6	TRBJ2-1	CASRLQRSSYNEQFF
.	TRBV5-8	TRBJ1-3	CASSFSDRDGNTIYF
.	TRBV27	TRBJ2-2	CASSSDRGITGELFF
.	TRBV6-6	TRBJ2-4	CASSGLTARGIQYF
.	TRBV19	TRBJ1-1	CASSTQGYTEAFF
.	TRBV27	TRBJ1-5	CASSPYSNSNQPQHF
.	TRBV30	TRBJ2-1	CAWSPGRTAFYNEQFF
.	TRBV30	TRBJ2-2	CAWRTKRRTGELFF
.	TRBV11-2	TRBJ2-2	CASSSSDRNTGELFF
.	TRBV7-9	TRBJ1-1	CASSLVSGLNTEAFF
.	TRBV6-1	TRBJ1-4	CASSEGGREKLFF
.	TRBV19	TRBJ1-5	CASSFRGLNQPQHF
.	TRBV2	TRBJ1-2	CASSVGVTGTYGYTF
.	TRBV7-7	TRBJ2-5	CASSLDSQETQYF
few	TRBV25-1	TRBJ2-2	CASSARQHLAGELFF
.	TRBV5-1	TRBJ1-2	CASSPDPGGTGVSGYTF
.	TRBV23-1	TRBJ2-1	CASSQSPPVALRYRGQHNEQFF
.	TRBV29-1	TRBJ2-3	CSVKGIAITDTQYF
once	TRBV5-1	TRBJ2-7	CASSLDGRRSYEQYF
.	TRBV15	TRBJ2-7	CATSRRDRVYEQYF
.	TRBV5-4	TRBJ1-2	CASREGTNYGYTF